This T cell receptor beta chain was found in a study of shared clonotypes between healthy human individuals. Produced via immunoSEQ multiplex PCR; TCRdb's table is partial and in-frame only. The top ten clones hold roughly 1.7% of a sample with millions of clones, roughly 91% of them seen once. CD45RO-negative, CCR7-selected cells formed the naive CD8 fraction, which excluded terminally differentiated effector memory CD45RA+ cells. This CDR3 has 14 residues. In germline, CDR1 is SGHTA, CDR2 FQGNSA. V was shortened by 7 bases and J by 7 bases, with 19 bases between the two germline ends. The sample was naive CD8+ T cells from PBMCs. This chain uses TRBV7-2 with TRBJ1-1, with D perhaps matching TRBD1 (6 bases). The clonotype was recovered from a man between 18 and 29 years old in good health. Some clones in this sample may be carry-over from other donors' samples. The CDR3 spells CASTFTEGGFEAFF. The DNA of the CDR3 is TGTGCCAGCACCTTCACTGAAGGGGGTTTTGAAGCTTTCTTT.